Listed here is a single T cell receptor beta chain. Unique molecular identifiers were used to barcode this TCRbeta library. TCRdb redid the calling of the PCR reads with MiXCR, one entry per CDR3 protein. The sample carries 130,000 to 150,000 distinct CDR3 sequences, 8.8% recorded once. V was trimmed by 0 bases and J by 11 bases, leaving 12 bases between them. The CDR3 sequence is 12 residues long. Germline V lookup: CDR1 GTSNPN, CDR2 SVGIG (reference sequence). The data derive from a study of T-cell reconstitution after alpha-beta-depleted transplantation in children. V gene TRBV30 combines with J gene TRBJ2-3; D possibly corresponds to TRBD2 (6 bases). This sample comprised PBMCs, mostly from graft donor cells, obtained 180 days after TCRalphabeta/CD19-depleted stem cell transplant. The receptor comes from a female patient aged 2 to 10 who had a stem cell transplant for congenital amegakaryocytic thrombocytopenia, so the T cells may come from the graft donor. The CDR3 coding sequence is TGTGCCTGGAGTGTAGGGGCGGGGAAGCAGTATTTT. Translating gives CAWSVGAGKQYF.